Detailed here is one T cell receptor beta chain. What it recognizes is unknown. Libraries were prepared by immunoSEQ multiplex PCR; TCRdb keeps only in-frame clonotypes and omits some of them. The sample carries about 1,900 clones, about three quarters recorded once. These data originate in a study of chemoradiotherapy in HPV16-positive cancers. Study summary: Candidate HPV-specific clones and shared TCR motifs came from a couple of HPV16-positive patients.

Study results and caveats: Candidate HPV-specific clones and E7-related TCR motifs grew in tumor during treatment.

V dropped 4 bases and J dropped 1 base, with 11 bases sitting between them. Germline values: CDR1 MNHNS, CDR2 SASEGT. The CDR3 is made up of 15 amino acids. The V call is TRBV6-1, the J call TRBJ1-3; D remains unclear. The sample here was tumor tissue, taken from a patient who underwent chemoradiotherapy. The clonotype originates from a human donor with HPV-associated anogenital cancer. The CDR3 here is CASSGLMVSGNTIYF. The DNA for the CDR3 is TGTGCCAGCAGTGGTTTAATGGTATCTGGAAACACCATATATTTT.